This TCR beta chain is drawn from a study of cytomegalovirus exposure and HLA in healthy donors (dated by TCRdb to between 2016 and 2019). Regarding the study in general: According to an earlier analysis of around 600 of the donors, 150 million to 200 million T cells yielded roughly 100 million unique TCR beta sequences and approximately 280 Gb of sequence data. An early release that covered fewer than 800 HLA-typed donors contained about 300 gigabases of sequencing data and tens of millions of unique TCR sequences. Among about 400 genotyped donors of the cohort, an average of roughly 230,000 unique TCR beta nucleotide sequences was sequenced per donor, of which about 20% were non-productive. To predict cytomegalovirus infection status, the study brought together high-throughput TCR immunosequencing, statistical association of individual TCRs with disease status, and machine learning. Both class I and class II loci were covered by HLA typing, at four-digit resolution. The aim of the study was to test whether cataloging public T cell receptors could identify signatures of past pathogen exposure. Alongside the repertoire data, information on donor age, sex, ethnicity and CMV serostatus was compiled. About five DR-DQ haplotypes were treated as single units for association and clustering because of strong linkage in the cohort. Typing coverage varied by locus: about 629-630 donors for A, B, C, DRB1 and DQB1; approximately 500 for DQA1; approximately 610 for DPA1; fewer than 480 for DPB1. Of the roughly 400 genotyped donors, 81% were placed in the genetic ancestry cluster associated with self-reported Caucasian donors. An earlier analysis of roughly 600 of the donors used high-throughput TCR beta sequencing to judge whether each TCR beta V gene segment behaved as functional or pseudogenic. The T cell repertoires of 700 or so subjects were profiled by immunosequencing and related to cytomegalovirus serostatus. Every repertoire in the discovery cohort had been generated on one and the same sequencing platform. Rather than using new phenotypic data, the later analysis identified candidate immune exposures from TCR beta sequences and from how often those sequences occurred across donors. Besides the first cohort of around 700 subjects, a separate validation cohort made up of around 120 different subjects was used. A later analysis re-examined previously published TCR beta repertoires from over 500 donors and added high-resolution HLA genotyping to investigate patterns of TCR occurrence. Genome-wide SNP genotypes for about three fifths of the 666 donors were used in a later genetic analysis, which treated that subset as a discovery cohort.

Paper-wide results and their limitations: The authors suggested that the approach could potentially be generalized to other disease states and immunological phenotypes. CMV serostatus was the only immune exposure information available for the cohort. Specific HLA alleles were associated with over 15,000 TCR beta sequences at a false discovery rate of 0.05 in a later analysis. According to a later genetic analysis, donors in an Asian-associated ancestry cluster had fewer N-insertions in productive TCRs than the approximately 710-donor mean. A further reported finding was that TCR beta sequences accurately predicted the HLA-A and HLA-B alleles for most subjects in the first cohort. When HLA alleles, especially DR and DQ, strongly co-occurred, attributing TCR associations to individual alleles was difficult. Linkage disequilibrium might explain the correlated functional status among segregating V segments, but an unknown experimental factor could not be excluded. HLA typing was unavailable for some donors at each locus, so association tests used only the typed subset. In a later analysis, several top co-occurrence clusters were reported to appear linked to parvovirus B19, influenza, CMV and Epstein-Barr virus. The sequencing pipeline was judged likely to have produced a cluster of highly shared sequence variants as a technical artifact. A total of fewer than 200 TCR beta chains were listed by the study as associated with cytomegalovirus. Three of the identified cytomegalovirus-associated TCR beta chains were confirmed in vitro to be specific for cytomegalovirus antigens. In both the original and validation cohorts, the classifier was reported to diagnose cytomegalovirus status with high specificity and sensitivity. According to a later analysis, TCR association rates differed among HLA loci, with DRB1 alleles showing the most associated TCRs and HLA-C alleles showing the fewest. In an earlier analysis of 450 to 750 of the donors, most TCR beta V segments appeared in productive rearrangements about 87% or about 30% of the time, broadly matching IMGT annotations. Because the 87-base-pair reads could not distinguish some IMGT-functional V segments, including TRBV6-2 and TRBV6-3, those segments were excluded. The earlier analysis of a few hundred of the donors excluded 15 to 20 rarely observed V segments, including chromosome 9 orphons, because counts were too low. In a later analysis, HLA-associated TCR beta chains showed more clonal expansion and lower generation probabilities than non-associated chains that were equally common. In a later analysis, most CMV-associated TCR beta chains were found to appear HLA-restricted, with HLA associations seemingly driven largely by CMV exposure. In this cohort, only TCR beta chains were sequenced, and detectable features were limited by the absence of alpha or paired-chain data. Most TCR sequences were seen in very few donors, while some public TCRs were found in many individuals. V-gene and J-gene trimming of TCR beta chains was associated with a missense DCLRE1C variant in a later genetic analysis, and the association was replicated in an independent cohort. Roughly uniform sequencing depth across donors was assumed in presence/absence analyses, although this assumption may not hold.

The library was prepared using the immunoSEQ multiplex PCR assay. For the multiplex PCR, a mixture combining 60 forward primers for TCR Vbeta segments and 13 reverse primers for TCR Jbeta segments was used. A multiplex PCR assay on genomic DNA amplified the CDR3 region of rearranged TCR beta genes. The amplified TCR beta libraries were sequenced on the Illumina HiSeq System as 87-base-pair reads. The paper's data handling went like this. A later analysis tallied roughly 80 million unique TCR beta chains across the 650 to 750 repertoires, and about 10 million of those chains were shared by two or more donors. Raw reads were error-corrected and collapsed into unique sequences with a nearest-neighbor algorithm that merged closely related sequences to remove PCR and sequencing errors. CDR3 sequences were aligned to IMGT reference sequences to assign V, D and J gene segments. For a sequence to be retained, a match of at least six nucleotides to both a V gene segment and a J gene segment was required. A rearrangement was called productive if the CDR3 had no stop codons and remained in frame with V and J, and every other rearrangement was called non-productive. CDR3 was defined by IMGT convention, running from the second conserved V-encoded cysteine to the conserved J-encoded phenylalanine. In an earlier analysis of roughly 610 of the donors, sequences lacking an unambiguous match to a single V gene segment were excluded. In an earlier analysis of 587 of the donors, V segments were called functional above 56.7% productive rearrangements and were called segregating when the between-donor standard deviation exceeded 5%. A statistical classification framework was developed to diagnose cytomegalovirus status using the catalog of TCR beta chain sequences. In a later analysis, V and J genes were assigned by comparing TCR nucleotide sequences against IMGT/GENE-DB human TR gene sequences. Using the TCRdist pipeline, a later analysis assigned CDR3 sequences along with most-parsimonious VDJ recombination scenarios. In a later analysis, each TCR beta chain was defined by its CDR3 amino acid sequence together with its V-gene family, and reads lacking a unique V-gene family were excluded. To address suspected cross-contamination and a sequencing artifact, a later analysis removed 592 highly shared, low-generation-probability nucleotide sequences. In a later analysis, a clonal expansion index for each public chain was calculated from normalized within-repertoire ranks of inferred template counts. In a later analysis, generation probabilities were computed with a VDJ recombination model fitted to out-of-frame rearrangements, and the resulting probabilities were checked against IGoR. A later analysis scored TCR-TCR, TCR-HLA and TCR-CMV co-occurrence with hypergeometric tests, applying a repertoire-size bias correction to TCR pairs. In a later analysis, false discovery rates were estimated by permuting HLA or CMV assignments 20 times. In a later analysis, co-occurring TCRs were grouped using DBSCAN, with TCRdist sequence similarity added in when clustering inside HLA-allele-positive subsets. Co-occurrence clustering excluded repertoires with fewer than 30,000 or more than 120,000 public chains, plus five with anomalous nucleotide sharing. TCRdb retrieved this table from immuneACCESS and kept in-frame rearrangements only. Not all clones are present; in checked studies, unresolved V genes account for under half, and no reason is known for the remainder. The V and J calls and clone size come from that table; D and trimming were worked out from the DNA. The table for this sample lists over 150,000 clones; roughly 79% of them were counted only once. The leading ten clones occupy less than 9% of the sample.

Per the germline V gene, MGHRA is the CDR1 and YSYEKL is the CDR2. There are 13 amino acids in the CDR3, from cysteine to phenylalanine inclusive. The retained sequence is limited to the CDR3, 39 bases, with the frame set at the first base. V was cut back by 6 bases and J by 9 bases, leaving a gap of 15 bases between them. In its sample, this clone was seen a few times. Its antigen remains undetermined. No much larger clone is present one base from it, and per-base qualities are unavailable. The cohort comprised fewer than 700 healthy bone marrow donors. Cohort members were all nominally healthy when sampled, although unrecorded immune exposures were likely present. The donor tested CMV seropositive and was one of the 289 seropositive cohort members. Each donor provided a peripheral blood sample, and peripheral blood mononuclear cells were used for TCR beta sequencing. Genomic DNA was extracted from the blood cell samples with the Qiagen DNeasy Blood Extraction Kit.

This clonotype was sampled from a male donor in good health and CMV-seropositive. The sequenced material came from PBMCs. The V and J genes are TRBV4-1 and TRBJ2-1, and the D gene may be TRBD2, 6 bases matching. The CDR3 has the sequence CASSSTSPREQFF. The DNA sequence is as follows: TGCGCCAGCAGTTCTACTAGCCCTCGTGAGCAGTTCTTC.